This T cell receptor (beta chain) was identified in a study of blood T cell repertoires in COVID-19. Sequencing used immunoSEQ multiplex PCR; TCRdb keeps in-frame clones, though not all of them. The repertoire consists of 150,000 to 200,000 clones, with 86% occurring once and the leading ten covering 0.99%. V lost 4 bases to trimming and J lost 4 bases; unmatched junction nucleotides: 3. In germline, CDR1 is KGHDR, CDR2 SFDVKD. The CDR3 loop spans 16 amino acids. This clone was seen only once. The sample consisted of peripheral blood. The clonotype comes from a man aged 18 to 35 with acute or convalescent COVID-19. The rearrangement uses TRBV24-1 and TRBJ2-2; 12 bases align to TRBD2. The CDR3 loop is CATSEGLAGPTGELFF. CDR3 sequence (DNA): TGTGCCACCAGTGAAGGACTAGCGGGACCCACCGGGGAGCTGTTTTTT.